This T cell receptor (beta chain) emerged from a study of CXCR3-negative and CXCR3-positive naive CD8 T cells. CDR1 is PRHDT, CDR2 FYEKMQ, per germline (reference sequence). This CDR3 has 15 residues. In regard to this clonotype: Antigen: not known.

Study-level results: The study found CXCR3 expression partially decreased after cryopreservation and ran most assays on fresh PBMCs.

It was by 5' RACE with UMI labels that the TRB cDNA libraries were prepared. TCRdb reanalyzed the 5' RACE reads, giving one entry per CDR3 protein sequence and no DNA. This sample's table reports some 130,000 distinct CDR3 sequences. Sequenced sample: naive CXCR3- CD8+ T cells from blood. Regarding subset: CD45RO-CCR7+CD27+CD95- naive CD8+ T cells lacking CXCR3 (TNR3-). This TCR came from a human donor in good health. Some clones in this sample may be carry-over from other donors' samples. The J gene is TRBJ2-5, the V gene TRBV13; TCRdb returns TRBD1, unconfirmable since there is no DNA. CDR3 amino acids: CASSLIRGAQETQYF.